The next 12 T cell receptor beta chains were all read from a single sample in a study of blood T cell repertoires in COVID-19. Libraries were prepared by immunoSEQ multiplex PCR; TCRdb keeps only in-frame clonotypes and omits some of them. This table holds about 210,000 clones, around 92% found once. Sequenced input: peripheral blood. All receptors derive from a young man with acute or convalescent COVID-19.

This clone has just one count. The J gene is TRBJ2-7, the V gene TRBV7-9; TRBD2 matches at 7 bases. With V trimmed by 6 bases and J by 0 bases, 8 bases remained unmatched. Germline loops: CDR1 SEHNR, CDR2 FQNEAQ (reference sequence). CDR3 length equals 15 residues. The DNA for the CDR3 is TGTGCCAGCAGACGTTCCGGGGAGGGCTCCTACGAGCAGTACTTC. Translated, it gives CASRRSGEGSYEQYF.

This clone has more than one count but fewer than ten. The chain is built from TRBV12-3 or TRBV12-4 and TRBJ2-7; unclear D gene. There are 11 residues in the CDR3. Trimming stripped 6 bases from V and 4 bases from J, with 7 bases between. Here the CDR3 reads CASRLNYEQYF. In DNA form, the CDR3 reads TGTGCCAGCAGACTGAATTACGAGCAGTACTTC.

The chain couples TRBV28 to TRBJ2-3; 9 nucleotides line up with TRBD2. V lost 3 bases to trimming and J lost 1 base; unmatched junction nucleotides: 11. The CDR3 is 18 residues long. Germline CDR1 reads MDHEN; CDR2 reads SYDVKM. DNA of the CDR3: TGTGCCAGCAGTTTCGCGGCGGGGGGGCCTTTCGGCACAGATACGCAGTATTTT. It specifies CASSFAAGGPFGTDTQYF.

This chain uses TRBV6-1 with TRBJ2-1; TRBD2 matches at 10 bases. Germline V gene data show CDR1 as MNHNS and CDR2 as SASEGT. Losses at the gene ends were 3 bases for V and 8 bases for J; bases not matched to a gene: 7. CDR3 length equals 15 residues. The CDR3 nucleotides read TGTGCCAGCAGTGAGGGTAGCGGGGGGATACATGAGCAGTTCTTC. It encodes CASSEGSGGIHEQFF.

This chain uses TRBV11-2 with TRBJ2-1, with 11 bases identical to TRBD2. The germline V gene encodes CDR1 SGHAT and CDR2 FQNNGV. V lost 8 bases to trimming and J lost 0 bases; unmatched junction nucleotides: 9. The CDR3 totals 17 residues. CDR3: CASGTSGGLSSYNEQFF. The CDR3 coding sequence is TGTGCCAGCGGAACTAGCGGGGGTCTGAGCTCCTACAATGAGCAGTTCTTC.

The chain links TRBV28 to TRBJ2-7; D perhaps matches TRBD2 (6 bases). Trimming pared 4 bases from V and 6 bases from J, leaving 13 bases between. The CDR3 sequence is 13 residues long. CDR1 is MDHEN and CDR2 is SYDVKM in the germline V gene. The CDR3 coding sequence is TGTGCCAGCAGTTCCCAATCCGGGAGCGAGCAGTACTTC. This codes for CASSSQSGSEQYF.

The CDR3 region is CASSIGTYETQYF. CDR3 in DNA: TGTGCCAGTAGTATAGGGACTTATGAGACCCAGTACTTC. The rearrangement links TRBV19 to TRBJ2-5; D might be TRBD2 (5 bases). Germline-derived CDR1 and CDR2 are LNHDA and SQIVND (reference sequence). The CDR3 contains 13 residues. Trimming shortened V by 1 base and J by 5 bases, and 8 bases separated the two germline ends.

V usage is TRBV6-6 and J usage is TRBJ2-5, with 12 bases that match TRBD2. Germline V gene lookup returns CDR1 MNHNY and CDR2 SVGAGI (reference sequence). The V and J ends lost 6 bases and 5 bases, in that order; junction bases with no gene match: 4. This CDR3 comprises 14 residues. The CDR3 region has the DNA TGTGCCAGCAGCCTAGCGGGGGGGCTTGAGACCCAGTACTTC. Protein: CASSLAGGLETQYF.

The chain joins TRBV7-8 to TRBJ2-7; TRBD2 agrees at 10 bases. The germline V gene encodes CDR1 SGHVS and CDR2 FQNEAQ. The CDR3 loop spans 13 amino acids. J was trimmed by 5 bases and V by 7 bases; bases with no gene match: 5. CDR3: CASKVSGRDEQYF. In nucleotides, the CDR3 is TGTGCCAGCAAAGTCAGCGGGAGGGACGAGCAGTACTTC.

J is TRBJ2-2 and V is TRBV3-1 (or the pseudogene TRBV3-2); D is perhaps TRBD2 (6 bases). The V end lost 2 bases, the J end lost 6 bases, and 13 bases lay between the germline ends. Germline CDR1 is LGHDT and CDR2 is YNNKEL (reference sequence). The CDR3 covers 15 residues. The DNA of the CDR3 is TGTGCCAGCAGCCAAATGGCGGGGTCAGCCGGGGAGCTGTTTTTT. It specifies CASSQMAGSAGELFF.

J is TRBJ1-4 and V is TRBV6-6; no reliable D call. Trimming removed 5 bases from V and 7 bases from J, with 5 bases in between. This CDR3 is built from 11 residues. Germline V gene lookup returns CDR1 MNHNY and CDR2 SVGAGI (reference sequence). CDR3 nucleotides: TGTGCCAGCAGTGCCAGTGAAAAACTGTTTTTT. Translated: CASSASEKLFF.

The chain couples TRBV14 to TRBJ2-7; TRBD2 might be the D (7 bases). Germline V gene data show CDR1 as SGHDN and CDR2 as FVKESK. This CDR3 has 15 amino acids. V was cut by 4 bases and J by 1 base, with 14 bases left in between. This CDR3 is CASSRGGLGSYEQYF. CDR3 coding DNA: TGTGCCAGCAGCCGGGGGGGCCTGGGTTCCTACGAGCAGTACTTC.